The source of this T cell receptor (beta chain) is a study of cytomegalovirus exposure and HLA in healthy donors. Worth noting for this clone: Its antigen remains unidentified.

General study points: TCR beta sequences numbering 15,000 to 20,000 were associated with HLA alleles at 0.05 false discovery rate in a later analysis. The authors assumed roughly uniform sequencing depth across donors for presence/absence analyses. The authors later linked a missense DCLRE1C variant to TCR beta V- and J-gene trimming. Later work found most CMV-associated TCR beta chains apparently HLA-restricted.

With 60 Vbeta and 13 Jbeta primers, the PCR was carried out. Produced via immunoSEQ multiplex PCR; TCRdb's table is partial and in-frame only. The sample lists about 160,000 clones; roughly three quarters were seen once. The CDR3 loop spans 14 amino acids. V gave up 1 base and J gave up 1 base, with 7 bases separating them. The germline CDR1 and CDR2 sequences are LGHNA and YSLEER. This sequence originates from a man aged 55-75 years in good health and CMV-seronegative. The chain joins TRBV4-3 to TRBJ1-1, with D unclear. Sequencing used PBMCs. This CDR3 is CASSQVLPNTEAFF. CDR3 nucleotides: TGCGCCAGCAGCCAAGTTCTTCCGAACACTGAAGCTTTCTTT.